This is a list of T cell receptor beta chains from one sample in a study of cytomegalovirus exposure and HLA in healthy donors. Profiling relied on immunoSEQ multiplex PCR, and the TCRdb table lists in-frame clones only, not all of them. Here the sample spans over 150,000 clones, 70% to 85% being singletons. Sequencing was done on a sample of PBMCs. All receptors derive from a man aged 45-65 years in good health and CMV-seropositive. Both conserved end residues are part of each CDR3. D genes are given only for firm matches. Size is omitted from some rows. Given values are once, few, many or a class for expanded clones.

DNA | CDR3 | J | size | V | D
TGCGCCAGCAGCCAAGATCTCGACAGGGGGCGAACCGGCTACACCTTC | CASSQDLDRGRTGYTF | TRBJ1-2 | . | TRBV4-3 | TRBD1
TGTGCCAGCAGCTTGTCACAGGGGGCGGCCTTCTATGGCTACACCTTC | CASSLSQGAAFYGYTF | TRBJ1-2 | few | TRBV5-5 | TRBD1
TGTGCCAGCCTGGGGGCGCGTAATTCACCCCTCCACTTT | CASLGARNSPLHF | TRBJ1-6 | . | TRBV2 | .
TGTGCCAGCAGTGGTAGGGGCGTGGGATATAATTCACCCCTCCACTTT | CASSGRGVGYNSPLHF | TRBJ1-6 | . | TRBV2 | .
TGCGCCAGCAGCTTGACGGCGGGTATCCCTGAAGCTTTCTTT | CASSLTAGIPEAFF | TRBJ1-1 | . | TRBV5-1 | .
TGTGCCAGCAGCCAAGACGGTAGCCTCCGCACAGATACGCAGTATTTT | CASSQDGSLRTDTQYF | TRBJ2-3 | . | TRBV14 | .
TGTGCCAGCAGCTTTGGACAGGGGAGAGACACTGAAGCTTTCTTT | CASSFGQGRDTEAFF | TRBJ1-1 | . | TRBV11-3 | TRBD1
TGTGCCAGCAGCTCGGCCGGGGGATTCGAGCAGTACTTC | CASSSAGGFEQYF | TRBJ2-7 | . | TRBV6-5 | .
TGTGCCAGCAGTTCCCGGACAGGGTCTAAATATGGCTACACCTTC | CASSSRTGSKYGYTF | TRBJ1-2 | . | TRBV27 | TRBD1
TGTGCCAGCAGTCAAAGGGGAGGGGGGCAGTTCTTC | CASSQRGGGQFF | TRBJ2-1 | . | TRBV27 | .
TGTGCCAGCAGCTCAGAAACGACAGGGGGTTCACCCCTCCACTTT | CASSSETTGGSPLHF | TRBJ1-6 | . | TRBV7-9 | TRBD1
TGTGCCAGCAGTATATACTCTACGGGACAGGATTACTTCTCTGGGGCCAACGTCCTGACTTTC | CASSIYSTGQDYFSGANVLTF | TRBJ2-6 | . | TRBV27 | TRBD1
TGTGCCAGTACCTGGACAGGGGATGGCTACACCTTC | CASTWTGDGYTF | TRBJ1-2 | . | TRBV19 | TRBD1
TGTGCCATCCTGACTAGCGGGGGAGCCAAAAACATTCAGTACTTC | CAILTSGGAKNIQYF | TRBJ2-4 | . | TRBV10-3 | TRBD2
TGTGCCAGCAGCAAAACACAGGGAGCCTATGGCTACACCTTC | CASSKTQGAYGYTF | TRBJ1-2 | . | TRBV2 | .
TGTGCCAGCAGCTTGCTTTCGGGGGGCTATACCTACGAGCAGTACTTC | CASSLLSGGYTYEQYF | TRBJ2-7 | . | TRBV7-2 | .
TGTACCAGCAGCTCTAAAGATGCCGGACTAGCGCGGTCCTTCTTC | CTSSSKDAGLARSFF | TRBJ2-1 | once | TRBV4-2 | TRBD2
TGTGCCAGCAGCTTGCGGGGGGGCTTTCAAGATACGCAGTATTTT | CASSLRGGFQDTQYF | TRBJ2-3 | . | TRBV7-2 | TRBD2
TGCAGCGTTTGGTGTAGGACAGGGCAAGAGACCCAGTACTTC | CSVWCRTGQETQYF | TRBJ2-5 | . | TRBV29-1 | TRBD1
TGTGCCAGCAGCAGACAGGGGGCAACCTCAGATACGCAGTATTTT | CASSRQGATSDTQYF | TRBJ2-3 | . | TRBV7-8 | TRBD1
TGTGCCAGCAGTTACTCACCAGGGAACGAGCAGTACTTC | CASSYSPGNEQYF | TRBJ2-7 | once | TRBV6-5 | .
TGCGCCAGCAGCCAAGAAGCGGGTCCAAGCTCCTACGAGCAGTACTTC | CASSQEAGPSSYEQYF | TRBJ2-7 | few | TRBV4-3 | .
TGCAGCGTTGAACCTAGCACAGATACGCAGTATTTT | CSVEPSTDTQYF | TRBJ2-3 | . | TRBV29-1 | .
TGTGCCAGTAGTCCGTCGGGACAGGGGAGAGAGCCCCAGCATTTT | CASSPSGQGREPQHF | TRBJ1-5 | . | TRBV19 | TRBD1
TGTGCCAGCAGCAGAGACAGGTCCTATGGCTACACCTTC | CASSRDRSYGYTF | TRBJ1-2 | once | TRBV5-6 | .
TGTGCCAGCAGCTCAAGACTAGCGGGAATAAAGACCCAGTACTTC | CASSSRLAGIKTQYF | TRBJ2-5 | . | TRBV7-3 | TRBD2
TGTGCCAGCAGCCCGAGACAGATCTATGGCTACACCTTC | CASSPRQIYGYTF | TRBJ1-2 | . | TRBV7-2 | .
TGTGCCAGCGGGCGTGAAAATCAGCCCCAGCATTTT | CASGRENQPQHF | TRBJ1-5 | . | TRBV6-1 | .
TGCGCCAGCAGCCAAGAAGGTGCGGGGGCCTACGAGCAGTACTTC | CASSQEGAGAYEQYF | TRBJ2-7 | . | TRBV4-1 | TRBD2
TGTGCCAGCAGCCCAACGGGACAGAATGGCTACACCTTC | CASSPTGQNGYTF | TRBJ1-2 | . | TRBV7-2 | TRBD1
TGTGCCAGCAGCACCACATCAACGAACACCGGGGAGCTGTTTTTT | CASSTTSTNTGELFF | TRBJ2-2 | . | TRBV5-5 | .
TGCGCCAGCAGCCAAGGGCCCGGGACAGGGGTCGATACGCAGTATTTT | CASSQGPGTGVDTQYF | TRBJ2-3 | . | TRBV4-3 | TRBD1
TGTGCCAGCAGCCCGGGACAGGTAAACCAAGAGACCCAGTACTTC | CASSPGQVNQETQYF | TRBJ2-5 | . | TRBV7-2 | TRBD1
TGTGCCAGCAGCCCCGGGGGGGGTGGGGAGCAGTACTTC | CASSPGGGGEQYF | TRBJ2-7 | . | TRBV7-7 | TRBD2
TGTGCCAGCAGCTTAGCTAGGCTAGCGGGGGGGAGGGACGAGCAGTACTTC | CASSLARLAGGRDEQYF | TRBJ2-7 | . | TRBV7-2 | TRBD2
TGTGCCAGCAGCGGACGGAAGGCGAGCGGGGGGGCCCACAATGAGCAGTTCTTC | CASSGRKASGGAHNEQFF | TRBJ2-1 | . | TRBV9 | TRBD2
TGTGCCACCAGCAGAGGAGGGACTAGCGGCAATGAGCAGTTCTTC | CATSRGGTSGNEQFF | TRBJ2-1 | . | TRBV15 | TRBD2
TGCAGCGTTGAATTCCAAGCCGCAGATACGCAGTATTTT | CSVEFQAADTQYF | TRBJ2-3 | . | TRBV29-1 | .
TGTGCCAGCAGCTTCGGGACATCTAGCTCACCCCTCCACTTT | CASSFGTSSSPLHF | TRBJ1-6 | . | TRBV11-2 | .
TGCGCCAGCAGTGAGGGCGGGACTAGCGGGGGACCAGATACGCAGTATTTT | CASSEGGTSGGPDTQYF | TRBJ2-3 | once | TRBV10-1 | TRBD2
TGTGCCAGCAGCCAAACAGGGTCGAGAGGCTACACCTTC | CASSQTGSRGYTF | TRBJ1-2 | . | TRBV4-2 | .
TGTGCCAGCAGCGTAGGGGGAGGTGGCTACACCTTC | CASSVGGGGYTF | TRBJ1-2 | . | TRBV9 | .
TGTGCCAGCAGCCCACCGGGGAATCCTGAAGCTTTCTTT | CASSPPGNPEAFF | TRBJ1-1 | few | TRBV11-2 | .
TGCGCCAGCAGACAAGAATACTGGCGGAACACAGATACGCAGTATTTT | CASRQEYWRNTDTQYF | TRBJ2-3 | . | TRBV4-3 | .
TGTGCCAGCAGTTTACTTGTTGGGGGGGTCCCTGAAGCTTTCTTT | CASSLLVGGVPEAFF | TRBJ1-1 | . | TRBV27 | .
TGTGCCAGCAGCTTAGGCCTTCCCTCAGGGGGTCAAAATACGCAGTATTTT | CASSLGLPSGGQNTQYF | TRBJ2-3 | once | TRBV7-2 | TRBD1
TGTGCCATCAGTGTCGACAGGGCGACCCGTTTGACTGAAGCTTTCTTT | CAISVDRATRLTEAFF | TRBJ1-1 | . | TRBV10-3 | TRBD1
TGTGCCAGCAGCCCGGAGGGGACTAGCCTAACAGATACGCAGTATTTT | CASSPEGTSLTDTQYF | TRBJ2-3 | . | TRBV5-4 | TRBD2
TGCGCCAGCAGTCAATCGATACGCAGGAACACTGAAGCTTTCTTT | CASSQSIRRNTEAFF | TRBJ1-1 | . | TRBV23-1 | .
TGTGCCAGCAGCTCTCTAGGGGTCACTGAAGCTTTCTTT | CASSSLGVTEAFF | TRBJ1-1 | few | TRBV11-2 | .
TGCGCCAGCAGCCAAGGGCTAGCGGGGTTCAATGAGCAGTTCTTC | CASSQGLAGFNEQFF | TRBJ2-1 | . | TRBV4-3 | TRBD2
TGTGCCAGCAGCTTCACAGGGGTCACTGAAGCTTTCTTT | CASSFTGVTEAFF | TRBJ1-1 | . | TRBV5-4 | TRBD1
TGTGCCTGGAGTGTAGGGGCCAATCAGCCCCAGCATTTT | CAWSVGANQPQHF | TRBJ1-5 | . | TRBV30 | .